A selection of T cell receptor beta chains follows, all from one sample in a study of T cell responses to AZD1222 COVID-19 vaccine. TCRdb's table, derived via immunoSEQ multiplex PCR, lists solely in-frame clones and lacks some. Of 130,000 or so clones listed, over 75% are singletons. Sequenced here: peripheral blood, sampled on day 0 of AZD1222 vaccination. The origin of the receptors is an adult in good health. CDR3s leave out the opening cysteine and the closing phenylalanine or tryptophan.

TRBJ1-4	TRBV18	ASSLMGAQNEKLF
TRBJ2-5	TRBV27	ASTTTGGAETQY
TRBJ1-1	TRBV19	ASSRTWGGNTEAF
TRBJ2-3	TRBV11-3	ASSLRRGGSWDTQY
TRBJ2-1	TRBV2	ASSVFRGALGNEQF
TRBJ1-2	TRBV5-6	ASSPLQSEVYGYT
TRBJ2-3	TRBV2	ASRGDTDTQY
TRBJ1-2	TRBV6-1	ASSDSFAYGYT
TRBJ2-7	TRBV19	ASSPGTGSHEQY
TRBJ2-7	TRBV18	ASSPLGQAYEQY
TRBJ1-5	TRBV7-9	ASSRRRSPEGNQPQH
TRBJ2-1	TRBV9	ASSDNSEQF
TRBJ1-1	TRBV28	ASRAGTPEAF
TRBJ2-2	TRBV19	ASSIVRGELF